The 25 T cell receptor beta chains given below trace back to one sample, sequenced in a study of blood T cell repertoires in COVID-19. Profiling relied on immunoSEQ multiplex PCR, and the TCRdb table lists in-frame clones only, not all of them. The sample shows about 180,000 clones, 90% of them seen only once. The specimen was peripheral blood. These receptors were taken from a middle-aged man with acute or convalescent COVID-19.

The V and J genes are TRBV4-1 and TRBJ1-2; TRBD1 might be the D (6 bases). The CDR3 has 16 amino acids. Germline lookup yields CDR1 MGHRA and CDR2 YSYEKL. Trimming removed 1 base from V and 4 bases from J, with 16 bases in between. CDR3 residues: CASSQGGQVGSYGYTF. CDR3 sequence (DNA): TGCGCCAGCAGCCAAGGGGGACAAGTGGGTAGCTATGGCTACACCTTC.

The chain joins TRBV7-6 to TRBJ1-6; D might be TRBD1 (5 bases). Germline V gene sequence: CDR1 SGHVS, CDR2 FNYEAQ. V lost 5 bases and J 9 bases, leaving 14 bases between the germline ends. This CDR3 has 14 residues. DNA for the CDR3: TGTGCCAGCAGCCCCTGGGGGGGGGTTTCACCCCTCCACTTT. This sequence encodes CASSPWGGVSPLHF.

The chain is built from TRBV5-8 and TRBJ2-5; 8 bases align to TRBD2. With V trimmed by 0 bases and J by 4 bases, 8 bases remained unmatched. The CDR3 is 16 residues long. From germline, CDR1 is SGHTS and CDR2 YDEGEE. The CDR3 loop is CASSLGVGGARETQYF. CDR3 DNA sequence: TGTGCCAGCAGCTTGGGGGTCGGGGGGGCCCGAGAGACCCAGTACTTC.

This clone was recorded once. The rearrangement uses TRBV28 and TRBJ1-3; 8 bases agree with TRBD1. The CDR3 consists of 18 residues. V lost 3 bases to trimming and J lost 2 bases; unmatched junction nucleotides: 12. Germline V CDR1 and CDR2: MDHEN, SYDVKM. CDR3 in DNA: TGTGCCAGCAGTTTGGAGAACAGGGGGTGGGGCACTGGAAACACCATATATTTT. This gives the protein CASSLENRGWGTGNTIYF. Filled out from reference TRBV28 and TRBJ1-3, the complete variable domain reads DVKVTQSSRYLVKRTGEKVFLECVQDMDHENMFWYRQDPGLGLRLIYFSYDVKMKEKGDIPEGYSVSREKKERFSLILESASTNQTSMYLCASSLENRGWGTGNTIYFGEGSWLTVV.

V gene TRBV15 combines with J gene TRBJ2-7; a weak D match, TRBD1 (6 bases). CDR3 size: 16 residues. CDR1 and CDR2 (germline): LNHNV, YYDKDF (reference sequence). Between the trimmed V and J ends, which lost 1 base and 2 bases, there was a span of 15 bases. CDR3 DNA sequence: TGTGCCACCAGCAGAGTTTGGGGGCAGGGAGCCTACGAGCAGTACTTC. This encodes CATSRVWGQGAYEQYF.

The gene calls are TRBV27 and TRBJ1-3; no reliable D call. Germline CDR1 is MNHEY and CDR2 is SMNVEV (reference sequence). The V and J ends lost 0 bases and 0 bases respectively, with 9 bases between them. This CDR3 contains 16 residues. The CDR3 DNA reads TGTGCCAGCAGTTTATCTCGGGGTACCTCTGGAAACACCATATATTTT. Amino acids: CASSLSRGTSGNTIYF.

The V and J genes are TRBV15 and TRBJ1-6; TRBD1 agrees at 7 bases. The junction had 0 bases not matched to a gene; V was cut back by 1 base and J by 0 bases. Germline V gives CDR1 LNHNV, CDR2 YYDKDF (reference sequence). There are 16 residues in the CDR3. The CDR3 nucleotides read TGTGCCACCAGCAGAGGACAGGGCTCCTATAATTCACCCCTCCACTTT. This translates into CATSRGQGSYNSPLHF.

This chain uses TRBV7-2 with TRBJ2-7; TRBD1 might be the D (6 bases). With 5 bases removed from V and 4 bases from J, the gap between germline ends came to 15 bases. Looked up from germline, CDR1 is SGHTA and CDR2 is FQGNSA. The CDR3 has 14 residues. The CDR3 region is CASSQQRQGYEQYF. CDR3 coding DNA: TGTGCCAGCAGCCAACAGCGCCAGGGGTACGAGCAGTACTTC. Supplemented by reference TRBV7-2 and TRBJ2-7, the full variable domain reads GAGVSQSPSNKVTEKGKDVELRCDPISGHTALYWYRQSLGQGLEFLIYFQGNSAPDKSGLPSDRFSAERTGGSVSTLTIQRTQQEDSAVYLCASSQQRQGYEQYFGPGTRLTVT.

This chain uses TRBV30 with TRBJ1-3, with 7 nucleotides matching TRBD1. V trimming: 2 bases; J trimming: 0 bases; junction bases outside the gene matches: 7. Looked up from germline, CDR1 is GTSNPN and CDR2 is SVGIG (reference sequence). This CDR3 comprises 16 residues. The CDR3 DNA reads as TGTGCCTGGAGTTTTTCCCGGGACAGCTCTGGAAACACCATATATTTT. Its translation is CAWSFSRDSSGNTIYF.

The chain recombines TRBV7-2 with TRBJ2-7; 14 bases are shared with TRBD2. Trimming removed 5 bases from V and 2 bases from J; junction bases left unmatched: 11. The CDR3 runs to 18 residues. Germline CDR1 is SGHTA and CDR2 is FQGNSA. In DNA form, the CDR3 reads TGTGCCAGCAGCCCCAGACAGGGACTAGCGGGAGTGGCCTACGAGCAGTACTTC. Translating it yields CASSPRQGLAGVAYEQYF.

This rearrangement joins TRBV25-1 to TRBJ2-2, with D tentatively TRBD1 (5 bases). Trimming removed 2 bases from V and 2 bases from J, with 12 bases in between. The germline CDR1 and CDR2 sequences are MGHDK and SYGVNS. CDR3 length: 16 amino acids. CDR3 region: CASSEATATNTGELFF. The CDR3 DNA is TGTGCCAGCAGTGAAGCGACAGCAACCAACACCGGGGAGCTGTTTTTT.

This clone was found once. The chain employs TRBV9 and TRBJ1-2; 7 nucleotides match TRBD1. V shed 4 bases and J 3 bases; nucleotides not matched to a gene: 9. CDR3 length: 15 amino acids. From germline, CDR1 is SGDLS and CDR2 YYNGEE. The CDR3 region is CASSPTVGTDYGYTF. As DNA, the CDR3 is TGTGCCAGCAGCCCAACCGTTGGGACAGACTATGGCTACACCTTC.

The chain links TRBV28 to TRBJ1-5, with D perhaps matching TRBD1 (6 bases). Germline V gives CDR1 MDHEN, CDR2 SYDVKM. The CDR3 loop spans 16 amino acids. V was pared by 6 bases and J by 6 bases, with 21 bases between. The DNA of the CDR3 is TGTGCCAGCAGCGAATTCAAAGATACAGGGCGTCAGCCCCAGCATTTT. It yields the protein CASSEFKDTGRQPQHF.

The chain links TRBV15 to TRBJ1-1, with D perhaps matching TRBD1 (6 bases). V was trimmed by 1 base and J by 3 bases, leaving 12 bases between them. This CDR3 is built from 15 residues. Germline V gives CDR1 LNHNV, CDR2 YYDKDF (reference sequence). This chain's CDR3 is CATSRGPTGDTEAFF. The CDR3 DNA reads TGTGCCACCAGCAGAGGCCCGACAGGAGACACTGAAGCTTTCTTT.

The V gene is TRBV16, the J gene TRBJ2-2; maybe TRBD1 (6 bases). The CDR3 consists of 16 residues. The germline V and J ends were trimmed by 2 bases and 0 bases, with 10 bases remaining between them. CDR1 and CDR2 from the germline V gene are KGHSY and FQNENV. Here the CDR3 DNA reads TGTGCCAGCAGCCAACGGGACACATCGAACACCGGGGAGCTGTTTTTT. Its translation is CASSQRDTSNTGELFF.

The chain combines TRBV28 with TRBJ1-1; D is perhaps TRBD1 (5 bases). The germline gives CDR1 MDHEN, CDR2 SYDVKM. This CDR3 is 13 amino acids long. V lost 5 bases and J 10 bases, leaving 17 bases between the germline ends. The CDR3 coding sequence is TGTGCCAGCAGTCCTCCGGTAGGGGTGCGAGCTTTCTTT. Translation gives CASSPPVGVRAFF.

This rearrangement joins TRBV6-1 to TRBJ2-5, with 12 bases aligning to TRBD2. CDR1 is MNHNS and CDR2 is SASEGT in the germline V gene. The CDR3 sequence is 15 residues long. V was clipped by 2 bases and J by 2 bases; unmatched bases: 0. The CDR3 nucleotides are TGTGCCAGCAGTGAACTAGCGGGGGGGCAAGAGACCCAGTACTTC. Protein product: CASSELAGGQETQYF.

V is TRBV9 and J is TRBJ2-6, with TRBD2 matching 8 bases. Germline trimming cut 4 bases from V and 6 bases from J; bases unmatched to any gene: 9. The CDR3 loop spans 16 amino acids. CDR1 SGDLS and CDR2 YYNGEE come from the germline V gene. The CDR3 spells CASSPRGGREANVLTF. DNA for the CDR3: TGTGCCAGCAGCCCCCGGGGGGGGCGTGAGGCCAACGTCCTGACTTTC.

The V gene is TRBV7-2, the J gene TRBJ2-1, with a weak D call TRBD2 (5 bases). The germline CDR1 and CDR2 sequences are SGHTA and FQGNSA. CDR3 size: 15 residues. The V gene lost 5 bases and the J gene lost 4 bases, with 15 bases spanning the gap. This CDR3 reads CASSTDGQRYNEQFF. DNA of the CDR3: TGTGCCAGCAGCACCGATGGTCAGCGGTACAATGAGCAGTTCTTC. The full variable domain, its missing parts supplied by reference TRBV7-2 and TRBJ2-1, is GAGVSQSPSNKVTEKGKDVELRCDPISGHTALYWYRQSLGQGLEFLIYFQGNSAPDKSGLPSDRFSAERTGGSVSTLTIQRTQQEDSAVYLCASSTDGQRYNEQFFGPGTRLTVL.

The table lists this clone with a count of one. The CDR3 here is CATRTGDQPQHF. The CDR3 nucleotides are TGTGCCACCCGGACAGGGGATCAGCCCCAGCATTTT. V usage is TRBV19 and J usage is TRBJ1-5; 9 bases are a match to TRBD1. The CDR3 extends over 12 amino acids. Germline CDR1 and CDR2: LNHDA and SQIVND (reference sequence). V trimming: 10 bases; J trimming: 5 bases; junction bases outside the gene matches: 3.

This chain links TRBV6-6 with TRBJ1-3, with 7 nucleotides matching TRBD1. V trimming: 6 bases; J trimming: 0 bases; junction bases outside the gene matches: 5. The V gene's germline CDR1 is MNHNY and CDR2 SVGAGI (reference sequence). The CDR3 length is 15 residues. DNA for the CDR3: TGTGCCAGCAGGAGGGACAGCGGCTCTGGAAACACCATATATTTT. It specifies CASRRDSGSGNTIYF.

V usage is TRBV27 and J usage is TRBJ2-5, with TRBD1 as a possible D gene (5 bases). Germline V CDR1 and CDR2: MNHEY, SMNVEV (reference sequence). Trimming took off 8 bases at V and 4 bases at J, with 17 bases between the two ends. There are 14 residues in the CDR3. CDR3 DNA sequence: TGTGCCAGCGGAACTCGATCAGGGTTAGAGACCCAGTACTTC. As protein: CASGTRSGLETQYF.

The CDR3 DNA reads TGTGCCAGCTCACTTCTCCGACACGCAACTAATGAAAAACTGTTTTTT. Protein product: CASSLLRHATNEKLFF. This chain connects TRBV18 to TRBJ1-4; D uncertain. The CDR3 loop spans 16 amino acids. V lost 4 bases, J lost 0 bases, and 12 bases lay in between. Germline-derived CDR1 and CDR2 are KGHSH and LQKENI.

The V gene is TRBV7-8, the J gene TRBJ1-3, with no clear D. The CDR3 consists of 14 residues. The germline V gene has CDR1 SGHVS and CDR2 FQNEAQ. V lost 1 base and J lost 0, with 4 bases in between. In DNA, the CDR3 is TGTGCCAGCAGCTTAGGACACTCTGGAAACACCATATATTTT. The encoded protein is CASSLGHSGNTIYF.

The chain links TRBV30 to TRBJ2-7; 8 bases align to TRBD1. From germline, CDR1 is GTSNPN and CDR2 SVGIG (reference sequence). This CDR3 is built from 14 residues. The V segment lost 1 base and the J segment 7 bases; nucleotides outside the gene matches: 9. CDR3 coding DNA: TGTGCCTGGAGTGCGCGGACAGGGCGTCGGGAGCAGTACGTC. Its translation is CAWSARTGRREQYV.